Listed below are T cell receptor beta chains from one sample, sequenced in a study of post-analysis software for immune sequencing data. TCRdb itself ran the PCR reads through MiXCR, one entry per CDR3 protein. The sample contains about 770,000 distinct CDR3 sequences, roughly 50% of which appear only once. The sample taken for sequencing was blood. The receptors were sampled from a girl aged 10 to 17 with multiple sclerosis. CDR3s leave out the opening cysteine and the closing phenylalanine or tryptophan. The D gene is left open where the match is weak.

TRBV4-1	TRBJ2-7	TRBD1	ASSHPGTGYEQY
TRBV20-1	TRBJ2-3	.	SAPPWGGLADTQY
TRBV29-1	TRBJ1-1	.	SVPSPDCLGAF
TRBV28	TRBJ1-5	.	ASSLGGSMPQH
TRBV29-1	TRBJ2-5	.	SASRGSQETQY
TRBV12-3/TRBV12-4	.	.	ASSFGPGQGLGTQY
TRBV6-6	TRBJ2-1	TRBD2	ASTLAASYNEQF
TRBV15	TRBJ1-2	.	ATSRERDNGYGYT
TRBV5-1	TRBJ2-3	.	ASSSVLGIHTDTQY
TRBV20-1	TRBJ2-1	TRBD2	SARIAGEIVNEQF
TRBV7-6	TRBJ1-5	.	ASTQTRSLHQPQH
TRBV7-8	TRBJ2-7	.	ASSKGGNAYEQY
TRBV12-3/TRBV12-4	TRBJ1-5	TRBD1	ASSPGTGGWPQH
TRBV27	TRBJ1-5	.	ASTGNNQPQH
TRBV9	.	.	ASSVAPWAGFSGHEQY
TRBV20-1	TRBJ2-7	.	SARGGQSYEQY
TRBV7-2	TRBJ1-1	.	ASSPESYANTEAF
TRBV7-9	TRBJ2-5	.	ASSLGYGNQETQY
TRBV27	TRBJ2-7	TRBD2	ASSLGLAETYEQY
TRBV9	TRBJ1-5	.	ASSARGEGNQPQH
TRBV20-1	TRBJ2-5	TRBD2	SARIQLAGGLGLQIQETQY
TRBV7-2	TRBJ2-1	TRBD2	ASSFGGRINEQF
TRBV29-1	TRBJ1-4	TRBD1	SAGQRGPDEKLF
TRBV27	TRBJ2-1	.	ASSLRRTSSYNEQF
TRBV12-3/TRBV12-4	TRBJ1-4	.	ASSLGRSNEKLF
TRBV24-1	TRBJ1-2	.	ATSDRDGDYYGYT
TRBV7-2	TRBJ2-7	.	ASSWQSSYEQY
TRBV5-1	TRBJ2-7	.	ASSLGQVSVYEQY
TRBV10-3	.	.	AISDGYSHEQY
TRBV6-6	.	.	ASSYLSGNEQY
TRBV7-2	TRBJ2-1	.	ASSLDGGYYNEQF
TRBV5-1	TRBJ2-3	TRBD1	ASSPRGRPPRDTQY
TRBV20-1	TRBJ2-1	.	SASGLASSLNEQF
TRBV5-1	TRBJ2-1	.	ASSLWADDYNEQF
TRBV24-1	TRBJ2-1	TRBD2	ATSEASGIYNEQF